Reported below is one T cell receptor beta chain. Method: immunoSEQ multiplex PCR; TCRdb's copy keeps in-frame clones and lacks some. This table has some 30,000 clones, 75% to 95% appearing once. The sample belongs to a study of OX40 agonist ivuxolimab in advanced cancers. Study-wide context: Treatment received earlier with anti-PD-1, anti-PD-L1 or anti-CTLA-4 agents was allowed, and 40% had some. Of the patients, three showed partial responses, one with hepatocellular carcinoma and two with cutaneous melanoma.

V was clipped by 5 bases and J by 7 bases; unmatched bases: 2. The CDR3 is made up of 15 amino acids. Germline V gives CDR1 MNHEY, CDR2 SVGAGI. The chain links TRBV6-5 to TRBJ2-1; the match to TRBD2 covers 16 bases. The sequence was obtained from an adult with an advanced solid tumor such as melanoma, head and neck, liver or kidney cancer. The material was CD4+ or CD8+ T cells sorted from blood, obtained in a trial of the OX40 agonist ivuxolimab. CDR3 residues: CASSGTSGRGNEQFF. CDR3 coding DNA: TGTGCCAGCAGTGGGACTAGCGGGAGGGGTAATGAGCAGTTCTTC.